This is a list of T cell receptor beta chains from one sample in a study of blood T cell repertoires in COVID-19. This table comes from immunoSEQ multiplex PCR, and its TCRdb copy is limited to in-frame clones, with some not included. This table has about 360,000 clones, around four fifths appearing once. Specimen: peripheral blood. The receptor set was obtained from a man younger than 40 with active or convalescent COVID-19. CDR3s include the opening cysteine and the closing phenylalanine or tryptophan. The order of the fields is J gene, clone size, V gene, D gene, CDR3 protein, CDR3 DNA. D genes are given only for firm matches. Not all rows give a size; the values are once, few, many and, for expanded clones, a class.

J gene: TRBJ1-5; clone size: .; V gene: TRBV4-1; D gene: TRBD1; CDR3 protein: CASSQTMIGQGTTRHF; CDR3 DNA: TGCGCCAGCAGCCAAACAATGATCGGACAGGGGACCACGCGGCATTTT
J gene: TRBJ2-5; clone size: .; V gene: TRBV6-5; D gene: TRBD2; CDR3 protein: CASSPLGGRETQYF; CDR3 DNA: TGTGCCAGCAGTCCCCTGGGGGGGAGGGAGACCCAGTACTTC
J gene: TRBJ1-5; clone size: .; V gene: TRBV10-1; D gene: .; CDR3 protein: CASSDGQRNQPQHF; CDR3 DNA: TGCGCCAGCAGTGACGGACAGAGGAATCAGCCCCAGCATTTT
J gene: TRBJ1-6; clone size: .; V gene: TRBV6-6; D gene: .; CDR3 protein: CASSFPPSAYNSPLHF; CDR3 DNA: TGTGCCAGCAGTTTTCCTCCCAGCGCTTATAATTCACCCCTCCACTTT
J gene: TRBJ2-3; clone size: .; V gene: TRBV2; D gene: .; CDR3 protein: CASSDLGGDTQYF; CDR3 DNA: TGTGCCAGCAGTGACCTCGGGGGAGATACGCAGTATTTT
J gene: TRBJ2-3; clone size: .; V gene: TRBV5-1; D gene: .; CDR3 protein: CASSLEGSGTQYF; CDR3 DNA: TGCGCCAGCAGCTTGGAAGGCTCGGGTACGCAGTATTTT
J gene: TRBJ1-1; clone size: .; V gene: TRBV18; D gene: .; CDR3 protein: CASSLEGGEAFF; CDR3 DNA: TGTGCCAGCTCACTGGAGGGAGGTGAAGCTTTCTTT
J gene: TRBJ2-3; clone size: .; V gene: TRBV7-2; D gene: TRBD2; CDR3 protein: CASSLAAIASGKADTQYF; CDR3 DNA: TGTGCCAGCAGCTTAGCGGCAATTGCTAGCGGGAAGGCAGATACGCAGTATTTT
J gene: TRBJ2-3; clone size: .; V gene: TRBV15; D gene: .; CDR3 protein: CATSRVEGFTDTQYF; CDR3 DNA: TGTGCCACCAGCAGAGTGGAGGGGTTCACAGATACGCAGTATTTT
J gene: TRBJ1-6; clone size: .; V gene: TRBV7-2; D gene: .; CDR3 protein: CASSRPGSSPLHF; CDR3 DNA: TGTGCCAGCAGCCGCCCGGGAAGTTCACCCCTCCACTTT
J gene: TRBJ2-2; clone size: .; V gene: TRBV11-2; D gene: TRBD1; CDR3 protein: CASSVTAGTGVTGELFF; CDR3 DNA: TGTGCCAGCAGCGTAACGGCCGGGACAGGGGTCACCGGGGAGCTGTTTTTT
J gene: TRBJ1-5; clone size: .; V gene: TRBV14; D gene: .; CDR3 protein: CASSQNGVSNQPQHF; CDR3 DNA: TGTGCCAGCAGCCAAAACGGGGTTAGCAATCAGCCCCAGCATTTT
J gene: TRBJ2-1; clone size: .; V gene: TRBV19; D gene: .; CDR3 protein: CASSIAQPWLPSEQFF; CDR3 DNA: TGTGCCAGTAGTATAGCGCAACCTTGGCTGCCTTCTGAGCAGTTCTTC
J gene: TRBJ1-5; clone size: .; V gene: TRBV28; D gene: .; CDR3 protein: CASSLSQPQHF; CDR3 DNA: TGTGCCAGCAGTCTCTCTCAGCCCCAGCATTTT
J gene: TRBJ2-7; clone size: .; V gene: TRBV11-3; D gene: TRBD1; CDR3 protein: CASSLVLGAGGNSYEQYF; CDR3 DNA: TGTGCCAGCAGCTTAGTTCTAGGGGCAGGGGGAAACTCCTACGAGCAGTACTTC
J gene: TRBJ1-1; clone size: .; V gene: TRBV7-2; D gene: .; CDR3 protein: CASRVTTQGNTEAFF; CDR3 DNA: TGTGCCAGCAGGGTCACTACCCAGGGGAACACTGAAGCTTTCTTT
J gene: TRBJ2-7; clone size: .; V gene: TRBV19; D gene: .; CDR3 protein: CASRGGGEQYF; CDR3 DNA: TGTGCCAGTAGGGGCGGAGGGGAGCAGTACTTC
J gene: TRBJ1-2; clone size: few; V gene: TRBV27; D gene: .; CDR3 protein: CASSSGTSNYGYTF; CDR3 DNA: TGTGCCAGCAGTAGCGGGACCTCCAACTATGGCTACACCTTC
J gene: TRBJ1-1; clone size: .; V gene: TRBV19; D gene: .; CDR3 protein: CASSEGGRNTEAFF; CDR3 DNA: TGTGCCAGTAGTGAGGGAGGGAGGAACACTGAAGCTTTCTTT
J gene: TRBJ1-2; clone size: .; V gene: TRBV5-8; D gene: .; CDR3 protein: CASSLSTGTLYGYTF; CDR3 DNA: TGTGCCAGCAGCTTGTCGACAGGCACGCTCTATGGCTACACCTTC
J gene: TRBJ1-2; clone size: .; V gene: TRBV4-3; D gene: .; CDR3 protein: CASSQTENYGYTF; CDR3 DNA: TGCGCCAGCAGCCAAACAGAGAACTATGGCTACACCTTC
J gene: TRBJ1-5; clone size: .; V gene: TRBV4-2; D gene: TRBD1; CDR3 protein: CASSQGTGSNQPQHF; CDR3 DNA: TGTGCCAGCAGCCAGGGGACAGGGAGCAATCAGCCCCAGCATTTT
J gene: TRBJ2-3; clone size: .; V gene: TRBV4-1; D gene: TRBD1; CDR3 protein: CASGQGIPDTQYF; CDR3 DNA: TGCGCCAGCGGACAGGGGATTCCAGATACGCAGTATTTT
J gene: TRBJ2-3; clone size: .; V gene: TRBV28; D gene: .; CDR3 protein: CASSSASGSRDTQYF; CDR3 DNA: TGTGCCAGCAGTTCCGCGTCCGGGAGTAGGGATACGCAGTATTTT
J gene: TRBJ2-7; clone size: .; V gene: TRBV7-2; D gene: .; CDR3 protein: CASSSSGGNSPYEQYF; CDR3 DNA: TGTGCCAGCAGCTCCTCAGGGGGGAATTCTCCCTACGAGCAGTACTTC
J gene: TRBJ2-2; clone size: .; V gene: TRBV30; D gene: TRBD1; CDR3 protein: CAWKGDRDFGELFF; CDR3 DNA: TGTGCCTGGAAAGGGGACAGGGATTTCGGGGAGCTGTTTTTT
J gene: TRBJ2-1; clone size: .; V gene: TRBV7-3; D gene: TRBD2; CDR3 protein: CASSNIAGINEQFF; CDR3 DNA: TGTGCCAGCAGCAATATAGCGGGGATCAATGAGCAGTTCTTC
J gene: TRBJ2-3; clone size: .; V gene: TRBV30; D gene: .; CDR3 protein: CAQLGLLGGGTQYF; CDR3 DNA: TGTGCCCAACTAGGACTACTAGGGGGGGGTACGCAGTATTTT
J gene: TRBJ1-2; clone size: .; V gene: TRBV7-9; D gene: .; CDR3 protein: CASSPRGGPNYGYTF; CDR3 DNA: TGTGCCAGCAGCCCCCGGGGAGGTCCTAACTATGGCTACACCTTC
J gene: TRBJ1-1; clone size: .; V gene: TRBV12-3/TRBV12-4; D gene: TRBD1; CDR3 protein: CASRVNRGAEAFF; CDR3 DNA: TGTGCCAGCAGGGTCAACAGGGGCGCTGAAGCTTTCTTT
J gene: TRBJ1-4; clone size: .; V gene: TRBV7-2; D gene: .; CDR3 protein: CASSLRRGFREKLFF; CDR3 DNA: TGTGCCAGCAGCTTACGGAGGGGCTTCCGTGAAAAACTGTTTTTT